The 2 T cell receptor beta chains reported below all come from one sample, sequenced in a study of cytomegalovirus exposure and HLA in healthy donors. 60 Vbeta and 13 Jbeta primers were used in PCR. Sequencing used immunoSEQ multiplex PCR; TCRdb keeps in-frame clones, though not all of them. The sample includes roughly 120,000 clones, 81% of them seen just once. The sequenced material came from PBMCs. These receptors came from a woman aged 25 to 39 in good health and CMV-seronegative.

In this sample, this clone turned up a few times. The genes are TRBV10-2 and TRBJ2-7; D is perhaps TRBD1 (6 bases). The CDR3 runs 15 residues. The ends were cut back, 7 bases at V and 3 bases at J, with 19 bases in the middle. Germline V gene sequence: CDR1 WSHSY, CDR2 SAAADI. CDR3 region: CASTESRTASYEQYF. In DNA form, the CDR3 reads TGCGCCAGCACCGAATCCCGGACAGCCAGCTACGAGCAGTACTTC.

V usage is TRBV6-5 and J usage is TRBJ1-2; tentative D call: TRBD1 (6 bases). CDR3 length equals 13 residues. Germline values: CDR1 MNHEY, CDR2 SVGAGI. V lost 2 bases, J lost 4 bases, and 8 bases lay in between. CDR3 residues: CASSYEGGYGYTF. CDR3 in DNA: TGTGCCAGCAGTTACGAAGGGGGCTATGGCTACACCTTC.